The 24 T cell receptor beta chains reported below all come from one sample, sequenced in a study of blood T cell repertoires in COVID-19. This table comes from immunoSEQ multiplex PCR, and its TCRdb copy is limited to in-frame clones, with some not included. The sample contains 300,000 to 400,000 clones, around 90% of which appear only once. The specimen was peripheral blood. These receptors were taken from a woman between 25 and 40 years old with COVID-19, enrolled during active disease.

The CDR3 here is CASSFGRAYNEQFF. The CDR3 DNA sequence: TGTGCCAGCAGCTTTGGCAGGGCTTACAATGAGCAGTTCTTC. The chain has TRBV11-2 and TRBJ2-1, with D maybe TRBD1 (5 bases). The V gene lost 3 bases and the J gene lost 4 bases, with 10 bases spanning the gap. The CDR3 is 14 amino acids. CDR1 SGHAT and CDR2 FQNNGV come from the germline V gene.

This clone was detected only once. CDR3 nucleotide sequence: TGTGCCAGCAGGGAGGGAACTAGCGGGAGTAGGGAGCAGTTCTTC. This sequence encodes CASREGTSGSREQFF. The V and J genes are TRBV6-5 and TRBJ2-1; 11 positions agree with TRBD2. V was clipped by 6 bases and J by 10 bases; unmatched bases: 11. This CDR3 contains 15 residues. Germline V gene sequence: CDR1 MNHEY, CDR2 SVGAGI.

V and J are TRBV5-1 and TRBJ1-1; D perhaps matches TRBD1 (5 bases). Per the germline V gene, CDR1 is SGHRS and CDR2 is YFSETQ. This CDR3 has 15 residues. The V end was cut by 0 bases, the J end by 2 bases, with 11 bases between. The CDR3 region has the DNA TGCGCCAGCAGCTTGGCTGGGGCGGGAAACACTGAAGCTTTCTTT. The encoded protein is CASSLAGAGNTEAFF.

The V call is TRBV5-1, the J call TRBJ2-1, with TRBD1 as a possible D gene (6 bases). The CDR3 covers 16 residues. V lost 4 bases to trimming and J lost 0 bases, with 14 bases between them. CDR1 and CDR2 (germline): SGHRS, YFSETQ. CDR3 region: CASSRGTELSYNEQFF. The CDR3 nucleotides are TGCGCCAGCAGCAGGGGGACCGAACTCTCCTACAATGAGCAGTTCTTC.

This clone was detected only once. The chain uses TRBV4-3 and TRBJ1-4; D may be TRBD1 (5 bases). V was cut by 0 bases and J by 5 bases, with 19 bases left in between. Germline assignment: CDR1 LGHNA and CDR2 YSLEER. The CDR3 extends over 18 amino acids. The DNA for the CDR3 is TGCGCCAGCAGCCAAGATCTATTTCAGACAGTCACCAATGAAAAACTGTTTTTT. It specifies CASSQDLFQTVTNEKLFF.

V is TRBV6-5 and J is TRBJ2-1, with D possibly being TRBD2 (6 bases). CDR3 length equals 16 residues. Trimming took off 0 bases at V and 0 bases at J, with 9 bases between the two ends. From germline, CDR1 is MNHEY and CDR2 SVGAGI. The CDR3 region has the DNA TGTGCCAGCAGTTACTCCGAGCGGGCCTCCTACAATGAGCAGTTCTTC. Protein sequence: CASSYSERASYNEQFF.

In this sample, this clone turned up a few times. V gene TRBV3-1 (or the pseudogene TRBV3-2) combines with J gene TRBJ1-1, with D unclear. Germline V gene data show CDR1 as LGHDT and CDR2 as YNNKEL (reference sequence). CDR3 length: 15 residues. Trimming removed 4 bases from V and 1 base from J, with 13 bases in between. CDR3 amino acids: CASSLSMGRNTEAFF. In nucleotides, the CDR3 is TGTGCCAGCAGCCTATCCATGGGGAGGAACACTGAAGCTTTCTTT.

The V gene is TRBV15, the J gene TRBJ2-1, with TRBD2 identical over 12 bases. CDR3 size: 18 residues. Germline CDR1 is LNHNV and CDR2 is YYDKDF (reference sequence). With V trimmed by 3 bases and J by 3 bases, 9 bases remained unmatched. The CDR3 is CATSSTPTSGRRYNEQFF. The CDR3 nucleotides are TGTGCCACCAGCAGTACCCCGACTAGCGGGAGACGCTACAATGAGCAGTTCTTC.

This clone appeared once. V gene TRBV7-2 combines with J gene TRBJ2-3, with TRBD1 matching 7 bases. The CDR3 has 15 residues. Germline CDR1 and CDR2: SGHTA and FQGNSA. V gave up 4 bases and J gave up 2 bases; unmatched junction bases: 6. In DNA form, the CDR3 reads TGTGCCAGCAGCTCCCAGGGGGTGACCACAGATACGCAGTATTTT. Translating gives CASSSQGVTTDTQYF.

The chain joins TRBV6-6 to TRBJ2-5; 9 nucleotides match TRBD1. Germline V gene lookup returns CDR1 MNHNY and CDR2 SVGAGI (reference sequence). V shed 6 bases, J shed 5 bases, and the junction held 13 bases outside the gene matches. This CDR3 is 16 amino acids long. In nucleotides, the CDR3 is TGTGCCAGCAGACCCTTGACAGGGGGACCGGGGGAGACCCAGTACTTC. Protein product: CASRPLTGGPGETQYF.

The chain has TRBV4-3 and TRBJ2-2; D possibly corresponds to TRBD2 (6 bases). Between the trimmed V and J ends, which lost 5 bases and 5 bases, there was a span of 12 bases. This CDR3 spans 14 amino acids. Germline values: CDR1 LGHNA, CDR2 YSLEER. The CDR3 sequence: CASSNNRGTGELFF. As DNA, the CDR3 is TGCGCCAGCAGCAATAACCGGGGGACCGGGGAGCTGTTTTTT.

The V call is TRBV5-4, the J call TRBJ1-1; D might be TRBD1 (5 bases). Germline V gives CDR1 SGHNT, CDR2 YYREEE (reference sequence). Trimming left V 4 bases short and J 0 bases short, with 19 bases between. This CDR3 is built from 17 residues. The CDR3 spells CASSPPGTLAMNTEAFF. CDR3 in DNA: TGTGCCAGCAGCCCCCCCGGGACTTTGGCAATGAACACTGAAGCTTTCTTT.

The rearrangement uses TRBV7-9 and TRBJ1-1, with 8 bases fitting TRBD1. Germline CDR1 SEHNR, CDR2 FQNEAQ (reference sequence). The V segment lost 5 bases and the J segment 8 bases; nucleotides outside the gene matches: 13. CDR3 length equals 15 residues. The CDR3 DNA follows: TGTGCCAGCAGCGGACAGGGCGACCCCGCCAGAGAAGCTTTCTTT. Encoded protein: CASSGQGDPAREAFF.

The V and J genes are TRBV11-2 and TRBJ2-7, with 8 bases that match TRBD1. J gave up 1 base and V 5 bases, and 7 bases lay outside the gene matches. The CDR3 is 15 residues long. CDR1 is SGHAT and CDR2 is FQNNGV in the germline V gene. CDR3 in amino acids: CASSPRDRRSYEQYF. The DNA for the CDR3 is TGTGCCAGCAGCCCTCGGGACAGGAGGTCCTACGAGCAGTACTTC.

The chain uses TRBV18 and TRBJ2-1, with 8 bases fitting TRBD2. The CDR3 extends over 15 amino acids. The ends lost 3 bases at V and 9 bases at J; junction bases unmatched: 10. CDR1 and CDR2 from the germline V gene are KGHSH and LQKENI. The CDR3 coding sequence is TGTGCCAGCTCACCCCGGGAGGGTTTAGGCCGTGAGCAGTTCTTC. The encoded protein is CASSPREGLGREQFF.

This clone came up once. The CDR3 region has the DNA TGTGCCAGCAGTCCTCAGGCTAGCGGGAACCCTTTGAGCTCCTACGAGCAGTACGTC. Protein product: CASSPQASGNPLSSYEQYV. The chain couples TRBV13 to TRBJ2-7, with 9 bases that match TRBD2. The CDR3 is 19 amino acids. CDR1 and CDR2 from the germline V gene are PRHDT and FYEKMQ (reference sequence). With V trimmed by 6 bases and J by 0 bases, 18 bases remained unmatched.

The V gene is TRBV10-3, the J gene TRBJ1-6, with 9 bases lining up with TRBD1. CDR3 length: 17 residues. The germline V gene encodes CDR1 ENHRY and CDR2 SYGVKD. J lost 6 bases, V lost 4 bases, and 10 bases had no gene match. Here the CDR3 DNA reads TGTGCCATCAGTGGGGGACAGGGTGGGGGAAGTAATTCACCCCTCCACTTT. Protein sequence: CAISGGQGGGSNSPLHF.

The chain couples TRBV5-6 to TRBJ2-4; TRBD1 matches at 8 bases. J gave up 2 bases and V 4 bases, and 5 bases lay outside the gene matches. The germline V gene encodes CDR1 SGHDT and CDR2 YYEEEE. CDR3 length: 15 amino acids. In nucleotides, the CDR3 is TGTGCCAGCAGCGGAGGACAGGGACCCAAAAACATTCAGTACTTC. Its translation: CASSGGQGPKNIQYF.

This clone was observed a single time. The V and J genes are TRBV4-2 and TRBJ2-3, with D maybe TRBD2 (5 bases). The CDR3 is made up of 15 amino acids. Germline V gene sequence: CDR1 LGHNA, CDR2 YNFKEQ. V was trimmed by 2 bases and J by 2 bases, leaving 11 bases between them. The CDR3 spells CASSQQTIHTDTQYF. In DNA form, the CDR3 reads TGTGCCAGCAGCCAACAGACTATCCACACAGATACGCAGTATTTT.

This chain joins TRBV11-3 and TRBJ2-1; 7 nucleotides agree with TRBD2. Unmatched junction bases numbered 8, after V lost 4 bases and J lost 5 bases. This CDR3 is 15 amino acids long. Germline V CDR1 and CDR2: SGHNT, YENEEA. The CDR3 sequence: CASSYRDYLNNEQFF. The CDR3 DNA is TGTGCCAGCAGCTACCGGGACTACCTGAACAATGAGCAGTTCTTC.

J is TRBJ2-5 and V is TRBV4-3; D is undetermined. Deletions cut 0 bases from V and 1 base from J, with 6 bases between. Germline-derived CDR1 and CDR2 are LGHNA and YSLEER. The CDR3 covers 14 residues. The DNA of the CDR3 is TGCGCCAGCAGCCAAGATACAGTCCAAGAGACCCAGTACTTC. This gives the protein CASSQDTVQETQYF.

The sample holds one count of this clone. This sequence joins TRBV19 and TRBJ1-6; no definite D call. The V gene's germline CDR1 is LNHDA and CDR2 SQIVND (reference sequence). With 0 bases removed from V and 14 bases from J, the gap between germline ends came to 14 bases. The CDR3 spans 14 residues. CDR3 DNA sequence: TGTGCCAGTAGTATAGATGGAGTTAGCGGGTCCCTCCACTTT. It codes for CASSIDGVSGSLHF. The whole variable domain, remainder taken from reference TRBV19 and TRBJ1-6, is DGGITQSPKYLFRKEGQNVTLSCEQNLNHDAMYWYRQDPGQGLRLIYYSQIVNDFQKGDIAEGYSVSREKKESFPLTVTSAQKNPTAFYLCASSIDGVSGSLHFGNGTRLTVT.

The chain carries TRBV11-2 and TRBJ2-5, with 10 bases matching TRBD2. V shed 3 bases and J 7 bases; nucleotides not matched to a gene: 5. The CDR3 extends over 14 amino acids. Germline CDR1 is SGHAT and CDR2 is FQNNGV. CDR3 bases: TGTGCCAGCAGCTTCGGGACTAGCGTCGCGACCCAGTACTTC. Translation: CASSFGTSVATQYF.

CDR3 sequence: CSVATTGGGTQYF. For the CDR3, the DNA is TGCAGCGTTGCCACGACAGGGGGCGGGACCCAGTACTTC. V is TRBV29-1 and J is TRBJ2-5, with 10 bases aligning to TRBD1. Per germline, CDR1 SQVTM and CDR2 ANQGSEA. After removal of 4 bases from V and 7 bases from J, the junction contained 6 bases not matched to a gene. CDR3 length: 13 amino acids.